This is a list of T cell receptor beta chains from one sample in a study of blood T cells in healthy people across ages. MiXCR was run by TCRdb on the 5' RACE reads, yielding one entry per CDR3 protein. The sample holds hundreds of thousands of distinct CDR3 sequences, 25% to 35% seen once. Sample: blood. These receptors were obtained from a woman aged 80 or older in good health. Both conserved end residues are part of each CDR3. D genes are given only for firm matches. Size is omitted from some rows. Given values are once, few, many or a class for expanded clones.

many	TRBV4-2	TRBJ1-2	TRBD1	CASSQGTGLNYGYTF	TGTGCCAGCAGCCAAGGGACAGGGCTTAACTATGGCTACACCTTC
NA	TRBV7-9	TRBJ1-5	NA	CASSPDPYQPQHF	TGTGCCAGCAGCCCCGATCCTTATCAGCCCCAGCATTTT
NA	TRBV20-1	TRBJ1-2	NA	CSAGDLYNQGGCGYTF	TGCAGTGCTGGAGACCTATATAATCAGGGTGGCTGTGGCTACACCTTC
many	TRBV5-1	TRBJ1-6	NA	CASSRAQQGFSPLHF	TGCGCCAGCAGCCGTGCCCAACAAGGCTTTTCACCCCTCCACTTT
many	TRBV6-1	TRBJ1-2	TRBD1	CASSGPGQGYGYTF	TGTGCCAGCAGTGGTCCGGGACAGGGCTATGGCTACACCTTC
NA	TRBV25-1	TRBJ1-2	NA	CASRGRDNGGYTF	TGTGCTTCGAGGGGCAGGGATAACGGCGGCTACACCTTC
few	TRBV7-2	TRBJ1-1	NA	CASSTRPTTEAFF	TGTGCCAGCAGCACTCGACCCACCACTGAAGCTTTCTTT
NA	TRBV18	TRBJ2-5	NA	CASSPPAGDSEQYF	TGTGCCAGCTCACCACCAGCAGGAGACAGTGAGCAGTACTTC
many	TRBV5-5	TRBJ2-5	TRBD1	CASSTISGTGAETQYF	TGTGCCAGCAGCACCATATCCGGGACAGGGGCAGAGACCCAGTACTTC
NA	TRBV7-9	TRBJ2-5	TRBD1	CASSLRQGVSETQYF	TGTGCCAGCAGCTTAAGACAGGGGGTGAGTGAGACCCAGTACTTC
NA	TRBV29-1	TRBJ2-4	TRBD1	CSGRQGANIQYF	TGCAGCGGTCGACAGGGGGCAAACATTCAGTACTTC
many	TRBV2	TRBJ2-7	NA	CASKKGLGTYEQYF	TGTGCCAGCAAAAAGGGTTTAGGCACCTACGAGCAGTACTTC
many	TRBV7-2	TRBJ1-1	TRBD1	CASSLTGVNTEAFF	TGTGCCAGCAGCTTGACAGGGGTGAACACTGAAGCTTTCTTT
many	TRBV9	TRBJ2-5	TRBD2	CASSRWTSPQETQYF	TGTGCCAGCAGCAGGTGGACTAGCCCCCAAGAGACCCAGTACTTC
few	TRBV7-2	TRBJ2-3	NA	CVSSLVDSFTDTQYF	TGTGTCAGCAGCTTAGTTGACTCCTTCACAGATACGCAGTATTTT
many	TRBV6-5	TRBJ1-6	NA	CASSSPPGHTTFSYNSPLHF	TGTGCCAGCAGTTCGCCCCCTGGACATACGACTTTCTCCTATAATTCACCCCTCCACTTT
many	TRBV6-5	TRBJ2-7	NA	CASRPTIPSSYEQYF	TGTGCCAGCAGACCAACCATCCCGAGCTCCTACGAGCAGTACTTC
many	TRBV6-1	TRBJ2-3	NA	CASELGTDTQYF	TGTGCCAGCGAGTTGGGCACAGATACGCAGTATTTT
many	TRBV29-1	TRBJ2-1	TRBD2	CSVESIAGAFNEQFF	TGCAGCGTTGAATCCATAGCGGGGGCGTTCAATGAGCAGTTCTTC
many	TRBV16	TRBJ2-7	TRBD1	CASSREWTGLYEQYF	TGTGCCAGCAGCCGAGAGTGGACAGGGCTTTACGAGCAGTACTTC
many	TRBV20-1	TRBJ2-5	TRBD1	CSASPGQGSPETQYF	TGCAGTGCTAGCCCGGGACAGGGGAGTCCGGAGACCCAGTACTTC
many	TRBV3-1	TRBJ1-5	TRBD1	CASSQAGTGSNQPQHF	TGTGCCAGCAGCCAAGCCGGGACAGGGAGCAATCAGCCCCAGCATTTT
few	TRBV9	TRBJ1-6	NA	CASSSQSEGSPLHF	TGTGCCAGCAGCTCCCAGAGCGAGGGCTCACCCCTCCACTTT
many	TRBV4-3	TRBJ2-7	NA	CASSQDGNYEQYF	TGCGCCAGCAGCCAAGATGGGAACTACGAGCAGTACTTC
few	TRBV7-8	TRBJ1-5	TRBD1	CASSLLTGPDQPQHF	TGTGCCAGCAGCTTACTGACAGGGCCTGATCAGCCCCAGCATTTT
once	TRBV7-9	TRBJ2-1	NA	CASSPGVAPREQFF	TGTGCCAGCAGCCCTGGGGTAGCCCCACGCGAGCAGTTCTTC
NA	TRBV4-1	TRBJ1-1	NA	CASSQEFLDRAFF	TGCGCCAGCAGCCAAGAATTTTTGGACAGAGCTTTCTTT
NA	TRBV12-3/TRBV12-4	TRBJ2-3	TRBD1	CASSALIAGTGWSTDAEYF	TGTGCCAGCAGTGCCCTAATAGCCGGGACAGGGTGGAGCACAGATGCGGAATATTTT
few	TRBV5-5	TRBJ1-5	TRBD1	CASSLEGDRRQPQHF	TGTGCCAGCAGCTTGGAAGGGGACAGGCGTCAGCCCCAGCATTTT
NA	TRBV20-1	TRBJ2-2	NA	CSARDRRRGGSGELFF	TGCAGTGCTAGAGATCGCAGGCGGGGTGGTTCCGGGGAGCTGTTTTTT
many	TRBV3-1	TRBJ1-2	NA	CASSQEGRGYTF	TGTGCCAGCAGCCAAGAAGGCAGGGGCTACACCTTC
many	TRBV4-2	TRBJ1-1	NA	CASSRPGRTEAFF	TGTGCCAGCAGCCGTCCTGGGAGGACTGAAGCTTTCTTT
NA	TRBV29-1	TRBJ2-1	TRBD2	CSVGGLVVPYNEQFF	TGCAGCGTTGGTGGACTAGTGGTCCCCTACAATGAGCAGTTCTTC
NA	TRBV3-1	TRBJ2-1	NA	CASSQDLRETQFF	TGTGCCAGCAGCCAAGATCTTAGGGAGACCCAGTTCTTC
many	TRBV4-1	TRBJ2-5	TRBD2	CASSQDFAGVGETQYF	TGCGCCAGCAGCCAAGATTTCGCGGGGGTCGGGGAGACCCAGTACTTC
NA	TRBV7-9	TRBJ1-4	NA	CASSPGRSPYEKLFF	TGTGCCAGCAGCCCGGGCCGATCCCCATATGAAAAACTGTTTTTT
few	TRBV5-5	TRBJ1-1	NA	CASSLVGQMNTEAFF	TGTGCCAGCAGCTTGGTTGGACAGATGAACACTGAAGCTTTCTTT
NA	TRBV4-3	TRBJ2-7	NA	CASSQAPRLLEQYF	TGCGCCAGCAGCCAAGCACCCCGGCTTCTCGAGCAGTACTTC
NA	TRBV4-2	TRBJ2-5	NA	CASSQEGRPRGGQYF	TGTGCCAGCAGCCAGGAAGGACGGCCGAGGGGGGGGCAGTACTTC
NA	TRBV30	TRBJ1-6	NA	CAWTTEGGGLRNSPLHF	TGTGCCTGGACCACAGAAGGGGGGGGCTTGAGGAATTCACCCCTCCACTTT
many	TRBV7-2	TRBJ1-5	NA	CASSLVGTESNQPQHF	TGTGCCAGCAGCTTAGTCGGGACGGAGAGCAATCAGCCCCAGCATTTT
NA	TRBV4-2	TRBJ1-6	NA	CASSQGTAKLSYNSPLHF	TGTGCCAGCAGCCAGGGTACAGCTAAACTCTCCTATAATTCACCCCTCCACTTT
few	TRBV20-1	TRBJ1-2	TRBD1	CSATIQGAGYTF	TGCAGTGCCACTATACAGGGGGCTGGCTACACCTTC
many	TRBV7-2	TRBJ1-2	TRBD1	CASSLEGQSYGYTF	TGTGCCAGCAGCTTAGAGGGACAGTCCTATGGCTACACCTTC
NA	TRBV12-1	TRBJ1-2	NA	CASSFARLGNGPDYGYTF	TGTGCCAGCAGCTTTGCGCGTCTCGGAAACGGCCCCGACTATGGCTACACCTTC
few	TRBV12-3/TRBV12-4	TRBJ2-3	NA	CASSPGGMLTDAQYF	TGTGCCAGCAGCCCCGGCGGGATGCTTACAGATGCGCAGTATTTT
NA	TRBV5-1	TRBJ2-7	NA	CASVDGSRGAYNEQYF	TGCGCCAGCGTGGACGGGAGCCGTGGCGCCTACAATGAGCAGTACTTC
few	TRBV13	TRBJ2-5	TRBD1	CASSLGRLGTGVREQYF	TGTGCCAGCAGCTTAGGGAGGTTAGGGACAGGGGTTAGGGAGCAGTACTTC
many	TRBV3-1	TRBJ2-1	NA	CASSQGADNEQFF	TGTGCCAGCAGCCAGGGAGCCGACAATGAGCAGTTCTTC
NA	TRBV18	TRBJ2-2	NA	CASSRTRQSNTGELFF	TGTGCCAGCTCACGCACTAGACAATCCAACACCGGGGAGCTGTTTTTT
NA	TRBV19	TRBJ2-1	NA	CARSIKRDNEQFF	TGTGCCAGGAGTATAAAGCGGGACAATGAGCAGTTCTTC
NA	TRBV29-1	TRBJ1-2	NA	CSVAGSRGPGFTF	TGCAGCGTCGCGGGGTCACGAGGACCTGGCTTCACCTTC
NA	TRBV19	TRBJ2-1	NA	CASGTDINNEQFF	TGTGCCAGTGGGACGGACATAAACAATGAGCAGTTCTTC